This is a list of T cell receptor beta chains from one sample in a study of T cells in Graves' hyperthyroidism and ophthalmopathy. TCRdb used MiXCR to reprocess the multiplex PCR reads, holding one entry per CDR3 protein. Altogether about 520,000 distinct CDR3 sequences are present, approximately 25% being singletons, with the ten largest covering approximately 10%. What was sequenced was blood. The source of these receptors is a young woman with Graves' ophthalmopathy. Both conserved end residues are part of each CDR3. Fields, in order: D gene, V gene, J gene, clone size, CDR3 DNA, CDR3 protein. The D gene is left open where the match is weak. Some rows mark clone size as missing; the rest say once, few, many or name a class of expanded clone.

>TRBD2|TRBV12-3/TRBV12-4|TRBJ2-5|NA
TGTGCCAGCAGTCCGATAGCGGGATACCAAGAGACCCAGTACTTC
CASSPIAGYQETQYF
>NA|TRBV6-1|TRBJ1-1|NA
TGTGCCAGCTCCCCGAGCAGCATGAACACTGAAGCTTGCTTT
CASSPSSMNTEACF
>NA|TRBV7-2|TRBJ2-5|many
TGTGCCAGCAGCTTCGACAGATTAGAGACCCAGTACTTC
CASSFDRLETQYF
>NA|TRBV6-5|TRBJ1-2|NA
TGTGCCAGCAGTTACATAGGACCCCGGGGCCCTGACTATGGCTACACCTTC
CASSYIGPRGPDYGYTF
>NA|TRBV25-1|TRBJ1-1|few
TGTGCCAGCAGTGAAACCCCCCGGTCTGTGAACACTGAAGCTTTCTTT
CASSETPRSVNTEAFF
>NA|TRBV4-3|TRBJ2-7|few
TGCGCCAGCAGCCAAGATCTAGGGGGGTTCGAGCAGTACTTC
CASSQDLGGFEQYF
>NA|TRBV20-1|TRBJ2-7|many
TGCAGTGCTAGCGGGACGAGCTACGAGCAGTACTTC
CSASGTSYEQYF
>NA|TRBV5-5|TRBJ1-3|many
TGTGCCAGCAGCTTTAATCCCGCTGGAAACACCATATATTTT
CASSFNPAGNTIYF
>TRBD1|TRBV7-6|TRBJ2-2|many
TGTGCCAGCAGCTCCATCGTCGGGGGACAGGGACACACCGGGGAGCTGTTTTTT
CASSSIVGGQGHTGELFF
>NA|TRBV29-1|TRBJ2-5|NA
TGCAGCGGGATTCAAGAGACCCAGTACTTC
CSGIQETQYF
>NA|TRBV7-2|TRBJ2-7|NA
TGTGCCAGCAGCTTAGACCTAGGTGACGAGCAGTACTTC
CASSLDLGDEQYF
>TRBD2|TRBV15|TRBJ2-5|many
TGTGCCACCAGCAGAGAGGCTAGCGGGGGGGCCGAGACCCAGTACTTC
CATSREASGGAETQYF
>NA|TRBV18|TRBJ2-7|many
TGTGCCAGCTCACCAGTCGCAGGGGGGGTCGAGCAGTACTTC
CASSPVAGGVEQYF
>NA|TRBV15|TRBJ1-2|NA
TGTGCCACCAGCAGAGATTATGAAGGAGAAGGCTACACCTTC
CATSRDYEGEGYTF
>NA|TRBV28|TRBJ2-2|many
TGTGCCAGCAGTTTAACGGTCGGGGAGCTGTTTTTT
CASSLTVGELFF
>TRBD2|TRBV3-1|TRBJ2-5|many
TGTGCCAGCAGCCCCACTAGCGGGGAAGAGACCCAGTACTTC
CASSPTSGEETQYF
>NA|TRBV6-1|TRBJ2-5|many
TGTGCCAGCAGTGATGGTGGTAGCGTGGAGACCCAGTACTTC
CASSDGGSVETQYF
>TRBD1|TRBV4-1|TRBJ2-7|few
TGCGCCAGCAGCCAACCGGGACAGGGGGCTCCCGAGCAGTACTTC
CASSQPGQGAPEQYF
>NA|TRBV6-2/TRBV6-3|TRBJ1-1|many
TGTGCCAGCAGTTGGAGTGGGAACACTGAAGCTTTCTTT
CASSWSGNTEAFF
>TRBD2|TRBV12-3/TRBV12-4|TRBJ2-5|NA
TGTGCCAGCAGTGGGACTAGCGGGAGGGCCGCGGAGACCCAGTACTTC
CASSGTSGRAAETQYF
>NA|TRBV7-2|TRBJ2-7|NA
TGTGCCAGCAGCGCTACGGGTGAGCAGTACTTC
CASSATGEQYF
>NA|TRBV6-1|TRBJ1-2|few
TGTGCCAGCAGTGAAGGGTTTGAGTTAGCTAACTATGGCTACACCTTC
CASSEGFELANYGYTF
>TRBD1|TRBV7-2|TRBJ1-1|NA
TGTGCCAGCAGCCGAGGGGACAGGGTCTCTGAAGCTTTCTTT
CASSRGDRVSEAFF
>TRBD1|TRBV6-1|TRBJ1-5|NA
TGTGCCAGCAGTGCTACCACCGGACAGGGGAATCAGCCCCAGCATTTT
CASSATTGQGNQPQHF
>NA|TRBV12-3/TRBV12-4|TRBJ1-1|once
TGTGCCAGCAGCATTGAGACAGGATTGAACACTGAAGCTTTCTTT
CASSIETGLNTEAFF
>TRBD1|TRBV6-2/TRBV6-3|TRBJ2-7|many
TGTGCCAGCAGTCGGGGACAGTCCTATCCCTACGAGCAGTACTTC
CASSRGQSYPYEQYF
>NA|TRBV4-1|TRBJ2-2|many
TGCGCCAGCAGCCAAGTTTTGGGAGAAGGCGGGGAGCTGTCTTTT
CASSQVLGEGGELSF
>TRBD2|TRBV20-1|TRBJ2-5|many
TGCAGTGCTAGAGTCCCCCCAGTTCTAGCGGGCCGGGCAGAGACCCAGTACTTC
CSARVPPVLAGRAETQYF
>NA|TRBV27|TRBJ2-2|many
TGTGCCAGCAGTTTACTTGGGGCTTCGAACACCGGGGAGCTGTTTTTT
CASSLLGASNTGELFF
>NA|TRBV2|TRBJ1-6|NA
TGTGCCAGCAGCGGGGAAGGGTATAAGAATTCACCCCTCCACTTT
CASSGEGYKNSPLHF
>TRBD1|TRBV27|TRBJ1-1|many
TGTGCCAGCAGTTTATTCCCATTCGACAGGGCGGTGAACACTGAAGCTTTCTTT
CASSLFPFDRAVNTEAFF
>NA|TRBV20-1|TRBJ2-7|few
TGCAGTGCTAGAGAGGGGGCCAACGAGCAGTACTTC
CSAREGANEQYF
>NA|TRBV28|TRBJ2-7|many
TGTGCCAGCAGTTCTGGGCCAACCCAATCCTACGAGCAGTACTTC
CASSSGPTQSYEQYF
>NA|TRBV27|TRBJ2-5|NA
TGTGCCAGCAGTTTAGTAGGGGGGGGGACCCAGTACTTC
CASSLVGGGTQYF
>NA|TRBV11-1|TRBJ1-3|NA
TGTGCCAGCAGCACGTCGGCAGGACTTTCCTCTGGAAACACCATATATTTT
CASSTSAGLSSGNTIYF
>NA|TRBV6-1|TRBJ1-2|NA
TGTGCCAGCAGTGAAGCGCTAGATCCAGGGTTAAACTATGGCTACACCTTC
CASSEALDPGLNYGYTF
>NA|TRBV6-5|TRBJ1-2|NA
TGTGCCAGCAGTTCCGGTGCCGGTAACTATGGCTACACCTTC
CASSSGAGNYGYTF
>NA|TRBV6-1|TRBJ1-5|once
TGTGCCAGCAGTGAACGGCGGATCTCTAGCAATCAGCCCCAGCATTTT
CASSERRISSNQPQHF